One sample yielded the 8 T cell receptor beta chains listed below, sequenced in a study of cytomegalovirus exposure and HLA in healthy donors. The PCR had 60 Vbeta and 13 Jbeta primers. Assay used: immunoSEQ multiplex PCR; TCRdb lists only in-frame clones, some missing. The sample contains some 98,000 clones, about 80% of which appear only once. The sequenced material came from PBMCs. These receptors were obtained from a middle-aged man in good health and CMV-seronegative.

V is TRBV6-5 and J is TRBJ1-1, with 8 bases matching TRBD1. The CDR3 extends over 15 amino acids. V was clipped by 6 bases and J by 0 bases; unmatched bases: 6. Germline CDR1 MNHEY, CDR2 SVGAGI. The CDR3 protein is CASSLQGALNTEAFF. In DNA, the CDR3 is TGTGCCAGCAGCCTCCAGGGGGCCCTGAACACTGAAGCTTTCTTT.

This clone was recorded only once. The chain combines TRBV19 with TRBJ1-5; no clear D gene. The CDR3 runs 14 residues. Trimming removed 5 bases from V and 4 bases from J, with 12 bases in between. The germline V gene has CDR1 LNHDA and CDR2 SQIVND (reference sequence). CDR3 coding DNA: TGTGCCAGTAGTTACCCCGCCGGGAATCAGCCCCAGCATTTT. Amino acid sequence: CASSYPAGNQPQHF.

The DNA of the CDR3 is TGTGCCAGCAGACAGGGAATCTACAATGAGCAGTTCTTC. Translating it yields CASRQGIYNEQFF. The chain combines TRBV6-5 with TRBJ2-1; weak D call: TRBD1 (6 bases). Germline lookup yields CDR1 MNHEY and CDR2 SVGAGI. The CDR3 runs to 13 residues. Trimming shortened V by 6 bases and J by 3 bases, and 9 bases separated the two germline ends.

A few counts support this clone. The CDR3 nucleotides read TGCGCCAGCAGCCTAACAAAGGGCAGCGGGGGGGCGGAAGATACGCAGTATTTT. It encodes CASSLTKGSGGAEDTQYF. The gene calls are TRBV5-1 and TRBJ2-3; 10 bases map to TRBD2. Germline V gives CDR1 SGHRS, CDR2 YFSETQ. Trimming cost V 4 bases and J 5 bases; bases outside gene matches: 16. The CDR3 sequence is 18 residues long.

The chain couples TRBV29-1 to TRBJ2-1; 16 bases align to TRBD2. The length of the CDR3 is 13 residues. V lost 7 bases and J lost 9; bases outside the gene matches: 3. Germline CDR1 SQVTM, CDR2 ANQGSEA. In DNA form, the CDR3 reads TGCAGCGGTGGGACTAGCGGGAGGGTTGAGCAGTTCTTC. It is translated as CSGGTSGRVEQFF.

The chain has TRBV10-3 and TRBJ2-7, with D unclear. This CDR3 spans 15 amino acids. The V and J ends lost 4 bases and 3 bases respectively, with 16 bases between them. The V gene's germline CDR1 is ENHRY and CDR2 SYGVKD. Here the CDR3 DNA reads TGTGCCATCAGTGGTAGAGGTCCTCCAGACTACGAGCAGTACTTC. Translation gives CAISGRGPPDYEQYF.

The V gene is TRBV5-8, the J gene TRBJ1-4; 7 bases are shared with TRBD1. J lost 3 bases, V lost 4 bases, and 6 bases had no gene match. The CDR3 covers 15 residues. Germline V CDR1 and CDR2: SGHTS, YDEGEE. The CDR3 sequence: CASSRSGTANEKLFF. The CDR3 DNA reads TGTGCCAGCAGCAGATCCGGGACAGCTAATGAAAAACTGTTTTTT.

This clone was counted between two and nine times. The V call is TRBV28, the J call TRBJ1-2; 7 bases line up with TRBD1. The ends lost 2 bases at V and 5 bases at J; junction bases unmatched: 2. CDR3 length: 13 residues. Germline V gene lookup returns CDR1 MDHEN and CDR2 SYDVKM. The CDR3 DNA reads as TGTGCCAGCAGTTTACGACAGGGTTATGGCTACACCTTC. Protein product: CASSLRQGYGYTF.